The rows below give T cell receptor beta chains drawn from one sample of a study of T cells in narcolepsy. TCRdb keeps only in-frame clones here, not all; method: immunoSEQ multiplex PCR. The sample has 25,000 to 35,000 clones, 79% seen once. The sample taken for sequencing was memory (CD45RA-) CD4+ T cells from blood. The receptors shown here come from a human donor in good health. Each CDR3 is given with its conserved first and last residue.

V	J	CDR3
TRBV6-1	TRBJ1-5	CASVPGQGLNQPQHF
TRBV18	TRBJ2-5	CASSGSSQETQYF
TRBV9	TRBJ2-5	CASSVDGGRVKTQYF
TRBV5-1	TRBJ1-3	CASSLDTGGGNTIYF
TRBV5-1	TRBJ1-2	CANSLGDRVEGTF
TRBV9	TRBJ2-1	CASSGAEQFF
TRBV28	TRBJ1-2	CASSLPGVGYGYTF
TRBV6-1	TRBJ2-7	CAGQPNRDSFYEQYF
TRBV4-2	TRBJ2-4	CASSPGAPGLKNIQYF
TRBV4-1	TRBJ2-3	CASSQWETEGTDTQYF
TRBV5-8	TRBJ2-7	CASRDRGVHEQYF
TRBV10-3	NA	CAAGSGRAYEQYF
TRBV27	TRBJ2-3	CASSRVRSGTRTDTQYF
TRBV6-5	TRBJ2-2	CASSASGIAGELFF
TRBV7-9	TRBJ2-6	CASSFGSGANVLTF
TRBV5-6	TRBJ1-1	CASSVYAGQVNTEAFF
TRBV5-1	TRBJ2-7	CASSLYGTSSEQYF
TRBV28	TRBJ2-7	CASQKGGVSSYEQYF
TRBV9	TRBJ2-5	CASSSGGTSGRKETQYF
TRBV4-3	TRBJ1-2	CASSQVVRGYGYTF
TRBV19	TRBJ1-4	CASTTPGPLSGEKLFF
TRBV7-8	TRBJ2-3	CASRPPGGLTTDTQYF
TRBV15	TRBJ1-5	CATSRDNQPQHF
TRBV5-1	TRBJ1-1	CASSPEQGATEAFF
TRBV9	TRBJ1-1	CASSVAPTGVGTEAFF
TRBV7-2	TRBJ2-7	CASSSAGTTYERYF
TRBV7-8	TRBJ1-3	CASSLVSSGNTIYF
TRBV7-2	TRBJ2-7	CASSPPGTYEQYF
TRBV7-3	TRBJ1-1	CASSSQPASGAGAFF
TRBV28	TRBJ2-1	CASSLGREQFF
TRBV5-1	TRBJ2-5	CASKQQETQYF
TRBV5-1	NA	CASRVGLNYEQYF
TRBV6-1	TRBJ1-5	CASSELGAQGQPQHF
TRBV2	TRBJ1-6	CASKSGRNSPLHF
TRBV2	TRBJ2-7	CASSIPLADEQYF
TRBV19	TRBJ1-2	CASRSQGDGYTF
TRBV12-5	TRBJ1-1	CASGYDDGTHLTMNTEAFF
TRBV18	TRBJ2-2	CASSANQENTGELFF
TRBV7-2	TRBJ2-1	CASSWGGRPNEQFF
TRBV2	TRBJ2-6	CASRQRTGGANVLTF
TRBV28	TRBJ1-2	CASSPTGTRLSYTF
TRBV6-5	TRBJ2-7	CASPGTEIYEQYF
TRBV7-6	TRBJ2-3	CASSHGGGGRNTDTQYF
TRBV5-1	TRBJ2-5	CASSLLTGQETQYF
TRBV11-2	TRBJ2-7	CASSLALLTSPHEQYF
TRBV7-2	TRBJ1-2	CASSSFNLGFYGYTF
TRBV5-1	TRBJ1-5	CASSLGLQGGSNQPQHF
TRBV2	TRBJ2-7	CASSEGWYEQYF
TRBV10-2	TRBJ1-1	CASTGQEMNTEAFF
TRBV28	TRBJ2-7	CASSPPGGYEQYF
TRBV5-1	TRBJ2-5	CASQTVTGGTKTQYF
TRBV29-1	TRBJ2-3	CSVARRLAGVLDTQYF
TRBV6-5	TRBJ2-7	CASSYYREGEQYF
TRBV5-1	TRBJ2-1	CASSLTGTRRDEQFF
TRBV7-2	TRBJ2-3	CASTPITSTDTQYF